A selection of T cell receptor beta chains follows, all from one sample in a study of cytomegalovirus exposure and HLA in healthy donors. Clones were sequenced by immunoSEQ multiplex PCR, and TCRdb holds only the in-frame ones, with some missing. The sample records 170,000 or so clones, 77% being singletons. The sample taken for sequencing was PBMCs. The receptors originated from a woman in her 30s in good health and CMV-seropositive. CDR3s include the opening cysteine and the closing phenylalanine or tryptophan. The order of the fields is V gene, J gene, D gene, clone size, CDR3 DNA, CDR3 protein. A D gene is named only where the DNA matches it firmly. Expanded clones are given a class, and other clones once, few, many or no size at all.

TRBV27	TRBJ2-2	TRBD1	.	TGTGCCAGCAGTTCACAGGGGGGTAACACCGGGGAGCTGTTTTTT	CASSSQGGNTGELFF
TRBV7-6	TRBJ2-7	TRBD2	.	TGTGCCAGCAGCCCAGCGGGAGGGCCCTACGAGCAGTACTTC	CASSPAGGPYEQYF
TRBV11-3	TRBJ1-1	.	once	TGTGCCAGCAGCCTAGGCAGGGCAGAACATGAAGCTTTCTTT	CASSLGRAEHEAFF
TRBV29-1	TRBJ1-4	TRBD1	.	TGCAGCGTTGCCTTTAACAGGGGTAATGAAAAACTGTTTTTT	CSVAFNRGNEKLFF
TRBV21-1	TRBJ2-7	.	.	TGTGCCAGCACGAGAGACAGCGCCTGCGAGCAGTACTTC	CASTRDSACEQYF
TRBV28	TRBJ1-5	.	.	TGTGCCAGCAGTTTTGCCCCGGGGCGGGAGGGGTATAGCAATCAGCCCCAGCATTTT	CASSFAPGREGYSNQPQHF
TRBV7-2	TRBJ1-4	.	.	TGTGCCAGCAGCTTAGCGATCGGGGTTGGAGAAAAACTGTTTTTT	CASSLAIGVGEKLFF
TRBV7-9	TRBJ1-3	.	.	TGTGCCAGCAGCTTAGGGGTAGGAGCTGGAAACACCATATATTTT	CASSLGVGAGNTIYF
TRBV6-1	TRBJ1-3	.	.	TGTGCCAGCAGTGATTCGGGACTCACTTCGGGAGGAAACACCATATATTTT	CASSDSGLTSGGNTIYF
TRBV28	TRBJ2-2	TRBD1	.	TGTGCCAGCGTACCTTCAGGGGGCTACAACACCGGGGAGCTGTTTTTT	CASVPSGGYNTGELFF
TRBV14	TRBJ2-7	.	.	TGTGCCAGCAGCCAAGTCGGCAGGGGTACACAGCAGTACTTC	CASSQVGRGTQQYF
TRBV5-1	TRBJ1-3	TRBD1	.	TGCGCCAGCAGCGACAGGGCAGGGGGCGCCTCTGGAAACACCATATATTTT	CASSDRAGGASGNTIYF
TRBV7-3	TRBJ2-2	.	few	TGTGCCAGCAGCTTAGACGCAAGCGCTCCCACCGGGGAGCTGTTTTTT	CASSLDASAPTGELFF
TRBV30	TRBJ2-2	TRBD2	.	TGTGCCTGGAGAGCGGGAGCTACCACCGGGGAGCTGTTTTTT	CAWRAGATTGELFF
TRBV4-3	TRBJ2-7	.	.	TGCGCCAGCAGCCAAGGCGGAGTTACCTACGAGCAGTACTTC	CASSQGGVTYEQYF
TRBV7-3	TRBJ1-2	.	.	TGTGCCAGCAGCCCCGTTAGGGAGGGTGGCTACACCTTC	CASSPVREGGYTF
TRBV29-1	TRBJ1-1	.	once	TGCAGCGCCCAGGGGTCCTTGAACACTGAAGCTTTCTTT	CSAQGSLNTEAFF
TRBV5-5	TRBJ2-5	.	.	TGTGCCAGCAGCGTGGGGGTATCGGGGGGCGGTGAGACCCAGTACTTC	CASSVGVSGGGETQYF
TRBV6-5	TRBJ2-1	TRBD2	.	TGTGCCAGCAGTTCCGGACTAGCGGGAGTGAATGAGCAGTTCTTC	CASSSGLAGVNEQFF
TRBV11-3	TRBJ2-2	.	once	TGTGCCAGCAGCTTAGGACAAGGGAACACCGGGGAGCTGTTTTTT	CASSLGQGNTGELFF
TRBV30	TRBJ2-7	.	.	TGTGCCTGCAATGAGGACGGGAGCTTTTACGAGCAGTACTTC	CACNEDGSFYEQYF
TRBV11-3	TRBJ2-3	TRBD1	.	TGTGCCAGCAGCTTCGGACAGGGGTCGACAGATACGCAGTATTTT	CASSFGQGSTDTQYF
TRBV27	TRBJ2-7	TRBD1	.	TGTGCCAGCAGTTTGGGACAGGGTCCTTACGAGCAGTACTTC	CASSLGQGPYEQYF
TRBV7-6	TRBJ2-2	.	.	TGTGCCAGCAGCTTTAGGCAGGGGACCACCGGGGAGCTGTTTTTT	CASSFRQGTTGELFF
TRBV5-1	TRBJ1-4	TRBD1	.	TGCGCCAGCCCCGACAGGGGGCCTGAAAAACTGTTTTTT	CASPDRGPEKLFF
TRBV7-9	TRBJ1-4	.	.	TGTGCCAGCAACCATCCGGACACTCGTGAAAAACTGTTTTTT	CASNHPDTREKLFF
TRBV28	TRBJ1-5	TRBD1	once	TGTGCCAGCATTCCCGCGACAGGGGAAAAGGATCAGCCCCAGCATTTT	CASIPATGEKDQPQHF
TRBV5-1	TRBJ2-7	.	.	TGCGCCAGCAGCTTGCTACTTAGCCGGGACACCCAGTACGAGCAGTACTTC	CASSLLLSRDTQYEQYF
TRBV6-6	TRBJ2-1	.	few	TGTGCCAGCAATTCCCACTCCCAGGGAATCAGCAATGAGCAGTTCTTC	CASNSHSQGISNEQFF
TRBV9	TRBJ2-1	TRBD2	.	TGTGCCAGCAGCGGCGGGAGGGCCTACAATGAGCAGTTCTTC	CASSGGRAYNEQFF
TRBV5-1	TRBJ1-1	.	.	TGCGCCAGCAGCTTGGTAGACAGGACGCAGACTGAAGCTTTCTTT	CASSLVDRTQTEAFF